These T cell receptor beta chains were read from a single sample in a study of T cells after yellow fever vaccination. From the 5' RACE reads, TCRdb called clonotypes with MiXCR, one entry per CDR3 protein. Of around 330,000 distinct CDR3 sequences in the sample, around 3.6% were seen once. The sample here was PBMCs, taken on the day of the yellow fever booster vaccination. Receptor source: a young man who received the YFV17D yellow fever vaccine. Both conserved end residues are part of each CDR3. The order of the fields is D gene, clone size, J gene, V gene, CDR3 protein, CDR3 DNA. The D gene is left open where the match is weak. Some rows mark clone size as missing; the rest say once, few, many or name a class of expanded clone.

NA | few | TRBJ2-2 | TRBV5-5 | CASSLVVRPNTGELFF | TGTGCCAGCAGCTTGGTCGTTCGGCCCAACACCGGGGAGCTGTTTTTT
NA | many | TRBJ2-4 | TRBV29-1 | CSVEEGTKNIQYF | TGCAGCGTTGAGGAGGGGACCAAAAACATTCAGTACTTC
TRBD1 | many | TRBJ2-7 | TRBV12-3/TRBV12-4 | CASSPDRALDEQYF | TGTGCCAGCAGCCCCGACAGGGCACTCGACGAGCAGTACTTC
NA | NA | TRBJ1-4 | TRBV10-3 | CAIRAPNEKLFF | TGTGCCATCAGAGCCCCTAATGAAAAACTGTTTTTT
NA | many | TRBJ1-1 | TRBV5-6 | CASSRSTRAFF | TGTGCCAGCAGCCGCTCGACCAGAGCTTTCTTT
TRBD1 | few | TRBJ1-6 | TRBV28 | CASSLPGQGYSPLHF | TGTGCCAGCAGTCTTCCGGGACAGGGGTATTCACCCCTCCACTTT
TRBD1 | many | TRBJ1-1 | TRBV7-3 | CASSPDRRTEAFF | TGTGCCAGCAGCCCGGACAGGCGCACTGAAGCTTTCTTT
TRBD2 | NA | TRBJ2-1 | TRBV7-2 | CASSLLGGGGYNEQFF | TGTGCCAGCAGCTTACTTGGTGGGGGGGGCTACAATGAGCAGTTCTTC
NA | NA | TRBJ1-1 | TRBV10-3 | CAISEQGGTEAFF | TGTGCCATCAGTGAACAGGGTGGCACTGAAGCTTTCTTT
NA | many | TRBJ1-4 | TRBV7-9 | CASSLVPGEGKLFF | TGTGCCAGCAGCTTAGTCCCAGGGGAGGGAAAACTGTTTTTT
TRBD1 | many | TRBJ2-1 | TRBV7-2 | CASSPRTGFNEQFF | TGTGCCAGCAGCCCCAGGACAGGGTTCAATGAGCAGTTCTTC
NA | many | TRBJ1-5 | TRBV2 | CASSELSSNQPQHF | TGTGCCAGCAGTGAACTTAGTAGCAATCAGCCCCAGCATTTT
NA | NA | TRBJ1-4 | TRBV5-1 | CASSFANEKLFF | TGCGCCAGCAGCTTTGCCAATGAAAAACTGTTTTTT
NA | many | TRBJ1-5 | TRBV20-1 | CSARDPGGQPQHF | TGCAGTGCTAGAGATCCGGGGGGTCAGCCCCAGCATTTT
NA | few | TRBJ2-3 | TRBV7-2 | CASRPHTRADTQYF | TGTGCCAGCCGCCCCCACACCCGGGCAGATACGCAGTATTTT
NA | many | TRBJ2-3 | TRBV28 | CASSPGGRTTDTQYF | TGTGCCAGCAGCCCTGGGGGACGGACCACAGATACGCAGTATTTT
TRBD1 | many | TRBJ2-7 | TRBV6-5 | CASSYSGQESYEQYF | TGTGCCAGCAGTTACTCGGGACAGGAGTCCTACGAGCAGTACTTC
TRBD2 | many | TRBJ2-3 | TRBV7-2 | CASSLGAGGGITDTQYF | TGTGCCAGCAGCTTAGGTGCAGGCGGGGGAATCACAGATACGCAGTATTTT
TRBD2 | many | TRBJ2-7 | TRBV5-4 | CASSPPTGTSGVDRYF | TGTGCCAGCAGCCCACCCACCGGGACTAGCGGGGTCGACCGGTACTTC
NA | few | TRBJ1-2 | TRBV9 | CASSVEGKDGYTF | TGTGCCAGCAGCGTAGAGGGTAAAGACGGCTACACCTTC
TRBD2 | NA | TRBJ2-7 | TRBV5-1 | CASSFSQAGGEQYF | TGCGCCAGCAGCTTTTCCCAAGCGGGGGGCGAGCAGTACTTC
NA | few | TRBJ2-1 | TRBV10-2 | CASIQYNEQFF | TGCGCCAGCATCCAGTACAATGAGCAGTTCTTC
TRBD1 | NA | TRBJ1-2 | TRBV4-2 | CASSQEVRDRAYGYTF | TGTGCCAGCAGCCAAGAGGTGCGGGACAGGGCCTACGGCTACACCTTC
NA | NA | TRBJ2-1 | TRBV12-3/TRBV12-4 | CASSRGLLNEQFF | TGTGCCAGCAGCCGGGGATTACTTAATGAGCAGTTCTTC
NA | few | TRBJ2-2 | TRBV6-5 | CASSYPTGPGELFF | TGTGCCAGCAGTTACCCCACCGGGCCCGGGGAGCTGTTTTTT
NA | many | TRBJ2-5 | TRBV7-2 | CASSPPGLPPGETQYF | TGTGCCAGCAGCCCACCGGGACTTCCCCCGGGAGAGACCCAGTACTTC
TRBD2 | many | TRBJ2-1 | TRBV2 | CASTGGGAGNEQFF | TGTGCCAGCACAGGCGGGGGGGCCGGCAATGAGCAGTTCTTC
NA | many | TRBJ1-5 | TRBV9 | CASSVVGRGGSNQPQHF | TGTGCCAGCAGCGTTGTGGGGCGCGGGGGGAGCAATCAGCCCCAGCATTTT
NA | NA | TRBJ2-3 | TRBV7-9 | CASSLAGRGPWTDTQYF | TGTGCCAGCAGCTTAGCCGGTCGAGGCCCGTGGACAGATACGCAGTATTTT